These T cell receptor beta chains were read from a single sample in a study of technical replicates of blood from several donors. Clones were read by immunoSEQ multiplex PCR, and TCRdb kept only the in-frame ones, dropping some. The sample lists tens of thousands of clones; about nine tenths were seen once. Specimen: T cells isolated from PBMCs. The receptor source for this set is a human donor in good health. CDR3s include the opening cysteine and the closing phenylalanine or tryptophan. The order of the fields is V gene, J gene, clone size, CDR3 protein. Clone size is given for some rows only: seen once, a few or many times, or a class if the clone is expanded.

v_gene: TRBV11-3; j_gene: TRBJ2-7; abundance: once; CDR3aa: CASSFDTYEQYF
v_gene: TRBV30; j_gene: TRBJ2-1; abundance: once; CDR3aa: CAWGTSYNEQFF
v_gene: TRBV23-1; j_gene: TRBJ1-1; abundance: NA; CDR3aa: CASSQSRQGPQGVNTEAFF
v_gene: TRBV11-2; j_gene: TRBJ2-1; abundance: NA; CDR3aa: CASSLDRGSESEQFF
v_gene: TRBV5-5; j_gene: TRBJ1-2; abundance: NA; CDR3aa: CASSSARTGIDGYTF
v_gene: TRBV28; j_gene: TRBJ1-1; abundance: NA; CDR3aa: CASSLGRTEAFF
v_gene: TRBV5-1; j_gene: TRBJ2-5; abundance: NA; CDR3aa: CASSLSSHGEIQETQYF
v_gene: TRBV5-1; j_gene: TRBJ1-3; abundance: NA; CDR3aa: CASSPRTERGNTIYF
v_gene: TRBV28; j_gene: TRBJ1-5; abundance: NA; CDR3aa: CASRITRYSNQPQHF
v_gene: TRBV28; j_gene: TRBJ2-7; abundance: NA; CDR3aa: CASRSGTPAYEQYF
v_gene: TRBV6-5; j_gene: TRBJ2-5; abundance: NA; CDR3aa: CASSQGWETQYF
v_gene: TRBV20-1; j_gene: TRBJ1-1; abundance: few; CDR3aa: CSASFAGEAFF
v_gene: TRBV4-1; j_gene: TRBJ2-1; abundance: NA; CDR3aa: CASSVRGGDLYNEQFF
v_gene: TRBV6-4; j_gene: TRBJ2-2; abundance: NA; CDR3aa: CASSADRYTGELFF
v_gene: TRBV11-3; j_gene: TRBJ1-1; abundance: NA; CDR3aa: CASSSYRDRTEAFF
v_gene: TRBV5-1; j_gene: TRBJ2-1; abundance: NA; CDR3aa: CASSLGKREINEQFF
v_gene: TRBV28; j_gene: TRBJ2-2; abundance: NA; CDR3aa: CASKSGGTGELFF
v_gene: TRBV27; j_gene: TRBJ2-1; abundance: NA; CDR3aa: CASSLMGQSNEQFF
v_gene: TRBV9; j_gene: TRBJ2-7; abundance: NA; CDR3aa: CASSVEVSGYEQYF
v_gene: TRBV29-1; j_gene: TRBJ1-1; abundance: NA; CDR3aa: CSARQGYGGTEAFF